This T cell receptor (beta chain) derives from a study of T cells in localized non-small cell lung cancer. The study's findings and limits: Overall survival was longer when the density of T cells in the blood was higher.

The method was immunoSEQ multiplex PCR; TCRdb's version includes in-frame clones alone and lacks a portion of them. The table includes over 50,000 clones, 85% to 90% detected once. In regard to this clone: Its antigen remains unknown.

This TCR came from a woman aged 35 to 70 with stage I lung adenocarcinoma. Here the sequenced sample was peripheral blood, taken before any cancer treatment.

The CDR3 sequence: CASERDSFSYEQYF. The CDR3 region has the DNA TGTGCCAGCGAAAGAGACAGCTTTTCCTACGAGCAGTACTTC. The V gene is TRBV2, the J gene TRBJ2-7; D perhaps matches TRBD1 (5 bases). Germline V gene lookup returns CDR1 SNHLY and CDR2 FYNNEI. CDR3 length: 14 residues. Trimming stripped 8 bases from V and 1 base from J, with 15 bases between.